Shown below are 19 T cell receptor beta chains from a single sample sequenced in a study of cytotoxic CD8 clonotypes in ibrutinib-treated CLL. The assay was immunoSEQ multiplex PCR, and TCRdb's table has in-frame clones only and misses some. The table records approximately 320,000 clones, 67% of them present only once. Here the sequenced sample was PBMCs, taken after 36 months of ibrutinib treatment. The receptors stem from a human donor with chronic lymphocytic leukemia.

This clone was detected a few times. This chain links TRBV25-1 with TRBJ2-1; D is undetermined. Per germline, CDR1 MGHDK and CDR2 SYGVNS. V was cut by 1 base and J by 16 bases, with 14 bases left in between. The CDR3 runs 12 residues. CDR3 amino acids: CASSEFPSSVFF. The DNA for the CDR3 is TGTGCCAGCAGTGAATTTCCTTCCTCCGTATTCTTC.

The chain recombines TRBV4-2 with TRBJ1-4; D perhaps matches TRBD1 (5 bases). Germline CDR1 is LGHNA and CDR2 is YNFKEQ. The CDR3 extends over 14 amino acids. V was trimmed by 1 base and J by 8 bases, leaving 11 bases between them. The CDR3 protein is CASSQVRGLEKLFF. The CDR3 DNA is TGTGCCAGCAGCCAAGTGAGGGGCCTAGAAAAACTGTTTTTT.

This clone has a single count. CDR3 sequence reads: CASSLELGSGTGELFF. The CDR3 region has the DNA TGTGCCAGCAGCTTAGAACTGGGGTCGGGCACCGGGGAGCTGTTTTTT. The J gene is TRBJ2-2, the V gene TRBV11-2; D gene uncertain. The CDR3 totals 16 residues. Deletions cut 0 bases from V and 4 bases from J, with 12 bases between. Per germline, CDR1 SGHAT and CDR2 FQNNGV.

The V gene is TRBV13, the J gene TRBJ2-7; 13 bases fit TRBD2. J lost 10 bases, V lost 5 bases, and 5 bases had no gene match. Germline assignment: CDR1 PRHDT and CDR2 FYEKMQ (reference sequence). The CDR3 runs to 13 residues. The CDR3 DNA sequence: TGTGCCAGCAGCCCGGGACTAGCGGGAATACAGTACTTC. Translating gives CASSPGLAGIQYF.

Details on this clone: The identical CDR3 is also encoded by other nucleotide sequences in the sample. V is TRBV29-1 and J is TRBJ1-1; D not certain. V was pared by 6 bases and J by 0 bases, with 8 bases between. CDR3 length: 12 residues. CDR1 and CDR2 (germline): SQVTM, ANQGSEA. The CDR3 protein is CSVGRLNTEAFF. CDR3 DNA: TGCAGCGTCGGACGGCTGAACACTGAAGCTTTCTTT.

The chain uses TRBV9 and TRBJ2-1, with D maybe TRBD1 (6 bases). This CDR3 region has 15 residues. Germline V gene data show CDR1 as SGDLS and CDR2 as YYNGEE. Trimming took 3 bases from V and 10 from J, leaving 20 bases between them. CDR3 DNA: TGTGCCAGCAGCGCCAGACCGGGACAACAGACGGAGCAGTTCTTC. It is translated as CASSARPGQQTEQFF.

The CDR3 nucleotides are TGCGCCAGCAGCCAAGTAACCGTTGCGAGCAATCAGCCCCAGCATTTT. Residues: CASSQVTVASNQPQHF. The chain carries TRBV4-1 and TRBJ1-5; D not resolved. Trimming took off 1 base at V and 1 base at J, with 11 bases between the two ends. This CDR3 spans 16 amino acids. Germline V gene lookup returns CDR1 MGHRA and CDR2 YSYEKL.

This clone was found a few times. This chain joins TRBV6-1 and TRBJ1-6, with D perhaps matching TRBD1 (6 bases). CDR1 and CDR2 from the germline V gene are MNHNS and SASEGT. With 6 bases removed from V and 9 bases from J, the gap between germline ends came to 18 bases. The CDR3 has 15 residues. CDR3 sequence reads: CASRRVGGLGSPLHF. For the CDR3, the DNA is TGTGCCAGCAGGAGGGTCGGGGGGCTCGGTTCACCCCTCCACTTT.

This rearrangement joins TRBV20-1 to TRBJ1-2, with D maybe TRBD1 (5 bases). V was trimmed by 5 bases and J by 8 bases, leaving 12 bases between them. The CDR3 consists of 11 residues. The germline V gene encodes CDR1 DFQATT and CDR2 SNEGSKA (reference sequence). CDR3 DNA sequence: TGCAGTGCTCTCAGGGTCGGGGGCTACACCTTC. It encodes CSALRVGGYTF.

The chain employs TRBV5-1 and TRBJ1-4; D gene uncertain. V gave up 2 bases and J gave up 8 bases, with 10 bases separating them. Germline assignment: CDR1 SGHRS and CDR2 YFSETQ. There are 13 residues in the CDR3. The DNA of the CDR3 is TGCGCCAGCAGCTTAGCGGATCGGGAAAAACTGTTTTTT. Its protein is CASSLADREKLFF.

This rearrangement joins TRBV7-2 to TRBJ2-7, with D possibly TRBD2 on 6 matching bases. The V end lost 5 bases, the J end lost 2 bases, and 13 bases lay between the germline ends. The germline V gene has CDR1 SGHTA and CDR2 FQGNSA. The length of the CDR3 is 14 residues. The CDR3 DNA reads TGTGCCAGCAGCCCGTTCGCGGGAACCTACGAGCAGTACTTC. Its translation: CASSPFAGTYEQYF.

In this sample, this clone turned up a few times. V is TRBV7-6 and J is TRBJ2-7; TRBD2 matches at 10 bases. This CDR3 is 16 amino acids long. From germline, CDR1 is SGHVS and CDR2 FNYEAQ. The J segment lost 1 base and the V segment lost 5 bases, leaving 8 bases of the junction unmatched. The CDR3 coding sequence is TGTGCCAGCAGCCTAGTTCCTAGCGGGGGATCCTACGAGCAGTACTTC. It codes for CASSLVPSGGSYEQYF.

V gene TRBV4-3 combines with J gene TRBJ2-2, with 10 bases identical to TRBD2. Germline V gives CDR1 LGHNA, CDR2 YSLEER. CDR3 length: 16 amino acids. V shed 4 bases and J 1 base; nucleotides not matched to a gene: 3. The CDR3 region is CASSRGLAVNTGELFF. The CDR3 DNA sequence: TGCGCCAGCAGCCGCGGACTAGCGGTGAACACCGGGGAGCTGTTTTTT.

The V and J genes are TRBV27 and TRBJ1-1; the D gene is possibly TRBD1 (6 bases). Germline loops: CDR1 MNHEY, CDR2 SMNVEV (reference sequence). This CDR3 is built from 14 residues. With 5 bases removed from V and 0 bases from J, the gap between germline ends came to 10 bases. CDR3 sequence: CASSNRALNTEAFF. The CDR3 DNA is TGTGCCAGCAGTAACAGGGCACTGAACACTGAAGCTTTCTTT.

Points on this clone: One junction end disagrees with the germline gene, perhaps due to a read error. The chain recombines TRBV15 with TRBJ1-2; TRBD1 matches at 7 bases. The germline gives CDR1 LNHNV, CDR2 YYDKDF (reference sequence). This CDR3 region has 11 residues. CDR3 sequence: CATSTRGGAAF. CDR3 DNA: TGTGCCACCAGCACCCGAGGGGGCGCGGCCTTC.

This chain links TRBV19 with TRBJ2-1; TRBD2 matches at 7 bases. The CDR3 has 14 amino acids. Germline CDR1 and CDR2: LNHDA and SQIVND (reference sequence). J gave up 6 bases and V 9 bases, and 11 bases lay outside the gene matches. CDR3 nucleotide sequence: TGTGCCAGCTGCCTCGCGGGAGCTACCAATGAGCAGTTCTTC. The encoded protein is CASCLAGATNEQFF.

This clone has more than one count but fewer than ten. The CDR3 protein is CASSGTERYGYTF. In DNA form, the CDR3 reads TGTGCCAGCTCGGGGACGGAACGCTATGGCTACACCTTC. J is TRBJ1-2 and V is TRBV18; D possibly corresponds to TRBD1 (5 bases). V was shortened by 6 bases and J by 4 bases, with 12 bases between the two germline ends. Looked up from germline, CDR1 is KGHSH and CDR2 is LQKENI. This CDR3 has 13 amino acids.

The gene calls are TRBV9 and TRBJ2-1; 10 bases align to TRBD2. CDR3 length: 15 residues. Germline V CDR1 and CDR2: SGDLS, YYNGEE. Trimming removed 0 bases from V and 8 bases from J; junction bases left unmatched: 5. The DNA for the CDR3 is TGTGCCAGCAGCGTAGGTTCTAGCGGGAGCTATGAGCAGTTCTTC. It translates to CASSVGSSGSYEQFF.

This chain joins TRBV4-3 and TRBJ2-7; D is possibly TRBD2 (6 bases). V lost 4 bases to trimming and J lost 3 bases, with 19 bases between them. The CDR3 loop spans 16 amino acids. The germline V gene encodes CDR1 LGHNA and CDR2 YSLEER. The CDR3 bases are TGCGCCAGCAGCCCCGGCCCAGGTAGCGGTTACTACGAGCAGTACTTC. Protein: CASSPGPGSGYYEQYF.